These 22 T cell receptor beta chains were sequenced from one sample in a study of cytomegalovirus exposure and HLA in healthy donors. Amplification used 60 Vbeta primers and 13 Jbeta primers. The data were produced by immunoSEQ multiplex PCR, yet TCRdb's version contains in-frame clones alone and is incomplete. The sample has roughly 150,000 clones, roughly 85% seen once. The sequenced material came from PBMCs. These receptors originate from a young man in good health and CMV-seronegative.

As regards this clone: A read error may account for a junction end that differs from germline. The genes are TRBV7-2 and TRBJ2-6; TRBD1 might be the D (5 bases). The CDR3 length is 17 residues. Per germline, CDR1 SGHTA and CDR2 FQGNSA. For the CDR3, the DNA is TGTGCCAGCAGCCACAGGTCCGGAAGCTCTGGGGCCAATGTCCTGACTTTC. The encoded protein is CASSHRSGSSGANVLTF.

This chain joins TRBV28 and TRBJ2-2; weak D call: TRBD1 (6 bases). V shed 6 bases and J shed 4 bases, with 9 bases lying between them. The CDR3 is 13 amino acids. Germline CDR1 MDHEN, CDR2 SYDVKM. The CDR3 reads CASRLDSTGELFF. In nucleotides, the CDR3 is TGTGCCAGCAGATTGGACAGCACCGGGGAGCTGTTTTTT.

The chain carries TRBV5-1 and TRBJ2-5; 8 positions agree with TRBD1. The CDR3 has 14 residues. V dropped 3 bases and J dropped 2; count of bases not matched to a gene: 3. Germline V CDR1 and CDR2: SGHRS, YFSETQ. The CDR3 protein is CASSYWTGQETQYF. CDR3 DNA sequence: TGCGCCAGCAGCTATTGGACAGGGCAAGAGACCCAGTACTTC.

V and J are TRBV6-4 and TRBJ2-3; D ambiguous. The CDR3 has 13 amino acids. Germline V CDR1 and CDR2: MRHNA, SNTAGT. The germline V and J ends were trimmed by 0 bases and 6 bases, with 7 bases remaining between them. CDR3 region: CASSDSKLDTQYF. The CDR3 coding sequence is TGTGCCAGCAGTGACTCGAAACTGGATACGCAGTATTTT.

In nucleotides, the CDR3 is TGTGCCAGCTCACCACCCGGTAAGGGGGTATTTAGCAATCAGCCCCAGCATTTT. It translates to CASSPPGKGVFSNQPQHF. The chain employs TRBV18 and TRBJ1-5, with D perhaps TRBD1 (6 bases). V lost 0 bases, J lost 0 bases, and 15 bases lay in between. Per germline, CDR1 KGHSH and CDR2 LQKENI. The CDR3 is 18 residues long.

This chain links TRBV5-6 with TRBJ2-5; no definite D call. The germline gives CDR1 SGHDT, CDR2 YYEEEE. V shed 3 bases and J shed 2 bases, with 11 bases lying between them. This CDR3 has 14 amino acids. For the CDR3, the DNA is TGTGCCAGCAGCTCCCCTGTTATACAAGAGACCCAGTACTTC. This translates into CASSSPVIQETQYF.

Here the CDR3 reads CASSQRSENEAFF. Here the CDR3 DNA reads TGCGCCAGCAGCCAAAGAAGTGAGAATGAAGCTTTCTTT. The V and J genes are TRBV4-1 and TRBJ1-1; D call uncertain. The CDR3 runs to 13 residues. V was pared by 2 bases and J by 7 bases, with 11 bases between. The germline gives CDR1 MGHRA, CDR2 YSYEKL.

The chain joins TRBV5-1 to TRBJ1-2; no definite D call. V gave up 0 bases and J gave up 0 bases, with 3 bases separating them. Germline-derived CDR1 and CDR2 are SGHRS and YFSETQ. This CDR3 is built from 13 residues. CDR3 residues: CASSLDTNYGYTF. In nucleotides, the CDR3 is TGCGCCAGCAGCTTGGACACTAACTATGGCTACACCTTC.

The genes are TRBV28 and TRBJ2-7; 8 nucleotides line up with TRBD2. The germline V gene encodes CDR1 MDHEN and CDR2 SYDVKM. J gave up 6 bases and V 5 bases, and 9 bases lay outside the gene matches. The CDR3 totals 14 residues. CDR3 region: CASSPSGPLGEQYF. Written as DNA, the CDR3 is TGTGCCAGCAGTCCTAGCGGGCCCCTGGGCGAGCAGTACTTC.

The chain has TRBV18 and TRBJ1-2; 7 nucleotides align to TRBD1. This CDR3 spans 15 amino acids. The V gene's germline CDR1 is KGHSH and CDR2 LQKENI. Trimming removed 3 bases from V and 3 bases from J; junction bases left unmatched: 7. CDR3 protein: CASSPTEGADYGYTF. In nucleotides, the CDR3 is TGTGCCAGCTCACCTACGGAGGGGGCGGACTATGGCTACACCTTC.

The rearrangement joins TRBV7-3 to TRBJ2-7; 9 positions match TRBD2. Germline CDR1 is SGHTA and CDR2 is FQGTGA. J was trimmed by 4 bases and V by 4 bases; bases with no gene match: 8. The CDR3 is made up of 15 amino acids. In DNA form, the CDR3 reads TGTGCCAGCAGCTGGGCCGCGGGAGGGCCGTACGAGCAGTACTTC. It yields the protein CASSWAAGGPYEQYF.

The rearrangement joins TRBV30 to TRBJ2-3, with D maybe TRBD1 (5 bases). Germline V CDR1 and CDR2: GTSNPN, SVGIG (reference sequence). The CDR3 is 14 amino acids. V was cut by 5 bases and J by 1 base, with 13 bases left in between. In nucleotides, the CDR3 is TGTGCCTGGGGTACAGGACCCGGCACAGATACGCAGTATTTT. Its protein product is CAWGTGPGTDTQYF.

J is TRBJ1-1 and V is TRBV10-3; 7 bases are a match to TRBD1. The CDR3 has 14 amino acids. Trimming at V came to 6 bases and at J to 0 bases, leaving 4 bases not matched to a gene. CDR1 is ENHRY, CDR2 SYGVKD, per germline. The CDR3 reads CAIRRQGLNTEAFF. CDR3 sequence (DNA): TGTGCCATCAGGCGACAGGGACTGAACACTGAAGCTTTCTTT.

The V and J genes are TRBV27 and TRBJ2-5, with TRBD2 matching 15 bases. The CDR3 runs 17 residues. Trimming removed 4 bases from V and 5 bases from J; junction bases left unmatched: 8. Germline V CDR1 and CDR2: MNHEY, SMNVEV (reference sequence). CDR3 nucleotide sequence: TGTGCCAGCAGTTCTAGGACTAGCGGGAGGGCCGGGGAGACCCAGTACTTC. Residues: CASSSRTSGRAGETQYF.

This clone was seen just once. The V gene is TRBV5-1, the J gene TRBJ1-2; D may be TRBD1 (6 bases). Looked up from germline, CDR1 is SGHRS and CDR2 is YFSETQ. With 1 base removed from V and 2 bases from J, the gap between germline ends came to 21 bases. The CDR3 is made up of 18 amino acids. This CDR3 reads CASSLRTAIGPANYGYTF. The CDR3 DNA reads as TGCGCCAGCAGCTTGCGGACAGCGATTGGTCCCGCAAACTATGGCTACACCTTC.

The chain is built from TRBV7-2 and TRBJ2-3; D remains ambiguous. V lost 5 bases and J lost 1, with 13 bases in between. Germline V lookup: CDR1 SGHTA, CDR2 FQGNSA. CDR3 length equals 15 residues. The CDR3 DNA is TGTGCCAGCAGCCCCGGGTTTTTGGGCACAGATACGCAGTATTTT. It specifies CASSPGFLGTDTQYF.

This clone was detected a few times. The rearrangement joins TRBV12-5 to TRBJ2-5; 7 bases agree with TRBD2. Germline V lookup: CDR1 LGHNT, CDR2 FRNRAP. The V gene end was trimmed by 6 bases and the J gene end by 2 bases; junction bases not matched to a gene: 6. CDR3 length: 14 amino acids. This CDR3 is CASGSGTNQETQYF. The CDR3 bases are TGTGCTAGTGGCTCCGGGACTAATCAAGAGACCCAGTACTTC.

This chain links TRBV7-2 with TRBJ1-4; 7 bases agree with TRBD1. Germline CDR1 is SGHTA and CDR2 is FQGNSA. The CDR3 has 14 residues. The ends lost 3 bases at V and 8 bases at J; junction bases unmatched: 6. CDR3 in amino acids: CASSLQGGVEKLFF. The CDR3 DNA sequence: TGTGCCAGCAGCTTGCAGGGGGGAGTGGAAAAACTGTTTTTT.

The chain combines TRBV6-6 with TRBJ1-4; possible D gene TRBD1, 6 bases. The V and J ends lost 2 bases and 8 bases respectively, with 9 bases between them. CDR1 MNHNY and CDR2 SVGAGI come from the germline V gene (reference sequence). This CDR3 contains 13 residues. The CDR3 region is CASSYGGGEKLFF. The DNA of the CDR3 is TGTGCCAGCAGTTACGGGGGCGGGGAAAAACTGTTTTTT.

The chain is built from TRBV30 and TRBJ2-1; 10 nucleotides agree with TRBD2. The ends lost 0 bases at V and 7 bases at J; junction bases unmatched: 12. The CDR3 covers 17 residues. Per the germline V gene, CDR1 is GTSNPN and CDR2 is SVGIG (reference sequence). The CDR3 sequence is CAWSVGPSGSGSNEQFF. The CDR3 nucleotides are TGTGCCTGGAGTGTAGGGCCTAGCGGGAGTGGAAGTAATGAGCAGTTCTTC.

This clone was counted a few times. The chain is built from TRBV29-1 and TRBJ1-6; 11 bases are shared with TRBD1. V was pared by 3 bases and J by 19 bases, with 11 bases of the junction left unmatched. The CDR3 is 13 amino acids. Germline V gene lookup returns CDR1 SQVTM and CDR2 ANQGSEA. The CDR3 sequence is CSVESPGQGARHF. The CDR3 region has the DNA TGCAGCGTTGAGAGTCCCGGACAGGGGGCGAGGCACTTT.

The chain links TRBV28 to TRBJ2-7; TRBD1 matches 8 bases. Germline loops: CDR1 MDHEN, CDR2 SYDVKM. The CDR3 runs to 12 residues. Germline trimming cut 5 bases from V and 6 bases from J; bases unmatched to any gene: 3. CDR3 in DNA: TGTGCCAGCAGTAGACAGGGGACCGAGCAGTACTTC. This encodes CASSRQGTEQYF.